This T cell receptor beta chain was sequenced during a study of beta chain features in type 1 diabetes. Expressed TCRB transcripts were sequenced after all isolated RNA was converted to cDNA. This table comes from immunoSEQ multiplex PCR, and its TCRdb copy is limited to in-frame clones, with some not included. The table includes roughly 310,000 clones, approximately 10% detected once. This CDR3 has 13 amino acids. CDR1 is LGHNA and CDR2 is YSLEER in the germline V gene. Trimming pared 0 bases from V and 7 bases from J, leaving 9 bases between. Source material: naive CD4+ T cells from blood. V is TRBV4-3 and J is TRBJ1-2; tentative D call: TRBD1 (5 bases). This TCR was sampled from a woman aged 30 to 39 in good health. DNA of the CDR3: TGCGCCAGCAGCCAAGATCAGGGTTTTGGCTACACCTTC. Protein: CASSQDQGFGYTF.